Here is one T cell receptor (beta chain) with its context. The target antigen is unknown. The sample is drawn from a study of beta chain features in type 1 diabetes. Findings and limits, study-wide: Resolution of whether HLA type affects TCRB rearrangement was not achieved here. Type 1 diabetes patients had VDJ junctions that carried fewer insertions and more deletions.

Expressed TCRB transcripts were sequenced because the entire RNA isolate underwent reverse transcription. Using immunoSEQ multiplex PCR, the repertoire was profiled, and TCRdb retains in-frame clones only, with some absent. The repertoire holds under 550,000 clones, with over 9.5% as singletons. Only one heparinised blood draw was taken per donor, and its volume averaged approximately 0.11 L. Isolation of CD4+ naive, central memory, regulatory and stem cell-like memory cells was achieved by sorting via CD45RO/CCR7/CD25/CD127/CD95/CD27. The CDR3 runs to 13 residues. Germline V gene data show CDR1 as ENHRY and CDR2 as SYGVKD. Trimming cost V 9 bases and J 0 bases; bases outside gene matches: 5.

The source of this sequence is a woman younger than 30 in good health. The chain recombines TRBV10-3 with TRBJ2-7; 7 bases are a match to TRBD2. The sample was naive CD4+ T cells from blood. The CDR3 sequence is CAIRGGPSYEQYV. In DNA, the CDR3 is TGTGCCATACGCGGGGGACCCTCCTACGAGCAGTACGTC.